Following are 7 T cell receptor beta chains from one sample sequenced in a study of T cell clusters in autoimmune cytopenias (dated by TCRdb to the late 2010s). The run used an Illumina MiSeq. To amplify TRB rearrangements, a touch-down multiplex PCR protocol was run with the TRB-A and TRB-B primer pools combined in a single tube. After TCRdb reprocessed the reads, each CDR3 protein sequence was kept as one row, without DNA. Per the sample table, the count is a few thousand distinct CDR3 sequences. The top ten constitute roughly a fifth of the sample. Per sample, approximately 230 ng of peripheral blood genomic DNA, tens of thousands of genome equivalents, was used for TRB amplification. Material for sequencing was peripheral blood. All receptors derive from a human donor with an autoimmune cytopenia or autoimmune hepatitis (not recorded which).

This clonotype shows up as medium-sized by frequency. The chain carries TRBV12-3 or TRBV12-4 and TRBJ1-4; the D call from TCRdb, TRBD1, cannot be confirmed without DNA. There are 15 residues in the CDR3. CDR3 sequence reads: CASNKRGGSGEKLFF.

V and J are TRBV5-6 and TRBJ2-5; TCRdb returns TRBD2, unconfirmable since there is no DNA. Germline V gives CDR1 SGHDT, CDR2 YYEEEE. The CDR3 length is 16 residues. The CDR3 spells CASSFISGGYQETQYF.

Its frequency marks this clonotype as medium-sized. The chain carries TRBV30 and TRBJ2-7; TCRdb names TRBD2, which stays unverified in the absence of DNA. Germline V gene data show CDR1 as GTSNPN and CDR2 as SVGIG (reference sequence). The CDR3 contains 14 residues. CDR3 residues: CAWSGTILASEQYF.

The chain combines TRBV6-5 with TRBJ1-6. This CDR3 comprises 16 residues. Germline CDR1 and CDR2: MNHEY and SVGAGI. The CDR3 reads CASSEAEGSGDSPLHF.

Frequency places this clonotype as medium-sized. The CDR3 here is CASSIAGRPTYGYTF. V usage is TRBV19 and J usage is TRBJ1-2. Germline CDR1 reads LNHDA; CDR2 reads SQIVND (reference sequence). There are 15 residues in the CDR3.

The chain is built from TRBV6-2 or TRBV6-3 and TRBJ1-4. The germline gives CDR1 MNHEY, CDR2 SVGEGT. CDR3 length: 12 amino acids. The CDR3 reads CASGTANEKLFF.

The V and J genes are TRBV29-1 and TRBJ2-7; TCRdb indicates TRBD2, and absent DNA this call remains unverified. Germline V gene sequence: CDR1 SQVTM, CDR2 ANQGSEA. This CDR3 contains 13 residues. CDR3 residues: CSVGLAGGGEQFF.